Below, 18 T cell receptor beta chains from the same sample are listed, as sequenced in a study of T cells after yellow fever vaccination. Each CDR3 protein is one row after TCRdb ran MiXCR on the 5' RACE reads. The sample holds around 120,000 distinct CDR3 sequences; roughly 15% are singletons and the top ten take 40% to 45%. The sequences come from CD8+ T cells sorted from PBMCs, collected 5 days after the yellow fever booster vaccination. All receptors come from a young man who received the YFV17D yellow fever vaccine.

The rearrangement joins TRBV7-6 to TRBJ2-3; 7 bases agree with TRBD2. The CDR3 consists of 16 residues. Germline V lookup: CDR1 SGHVS, CDR2 FNYEAQ. With 5 bases clipped from V and 0 bases from J, the junction kept 8 bases outside the gene matches. The CDR3, as DNA: TGTGCCAGCAGCAACGGGGGGTCCATTAGCACAGATACGCAGTATTTT. Encoded protein: CASSNGGSISTDTQYF.

The sample holds a few counts of this clonotype. CDR3 protein: CASSAHSERGAYNEQFF. The DNA of the CDR3 is TGTGCCAGCAGCGCACACTCTGAGCGGGGGGCCTACAATGAGCAGTTCTTC. The chain has TRBV7-3 and TRBJ2-1; 9 bases align to TRBD2. The CDR3 covers 17 residues. After removal of 5 bases from V and 2 bases from J, the junction contained 10 bases not matched to a gene. Germline CDR1 SGHTA, CDR2 FQGTGA.

The CDR3 DNA is TGTGCCAGCAGCGTAGGCACCGGGGCAGAGACCCAGTACTTC. Translation gives CASSVGTGAETQYF. The chain recombines TRBV9 with TRBJ2-5; D may correspond to TRBD1 or TRBD2 (5 bases each). The CDR3 contains 14 residues. V was trimmed by 0 bases and J by 4 bases, leaving 10 bases between them. Germline loops: CDR1 SGDLS, CDR2 YYNGEE.

This clonotype has only a few counts. This chain uses TRBV4-1 with TRBJ1-3; D remains unclear. The germline V gene encodes CDR1 MGHRA and CDR2 YSYEKL. Trimming left V 0 bases short and J 4 bases short, with 4 bases between. The CDR3 has 13 residues. CDR3 loop: CASSQDQGNTIYF. The CDR3, as DNA: TGCGCCAGCAGCCAAGATCAAGGAAACACCATATATTTT.

V is TRBV27 and J is TRBJ2-7, with D perhaps TRBD1 or TRBD2 (5 bases each). Germline V gene data show CDR1 as MNHEY and CDR2 as SMNVEV (reference sequence). This CDR3 contains 11 residues. Trimming left V 8 bases short and J 5 bases short, with 10 bases between. CDR3 DNA sequence: TGTGCCAGCGGGACGTCCGACGAGCAGTACTTC. Its protein is CASGTSDEQYF.

This clonotype appeared many times. The genes are TRBV4-1 and TRBJ2-5; 12 positions agree with TRBD2. Trimming cost V 4 bases and J 4 bases; bases outside gene matches: 4. Germline CDR1 and CDR2: MGHRA and YSYEKL. This CDR3 has 15 residues. The chain's CDR3 is CASSRLAGGRETQYF. CDR3 in DNA: TGCGCCAGCAGCCGTCTAGCGGGGGGGAGAGAGACCCAGTACTTC.

This clonotype was seen many times. The chain uses TRBV9 and TRBJ1-1; TRBD1 matches at 9 bases. The J segment lost 8 bases and the V segment lost 3 bases, leaving 11 bases of the junction unmatched. The CDR3 covers 15 residues. Germline V gene sequence: CDR1 SGDLS, CDR2 YYNGEE. As DNA, the CDR3 is TGTGCCAGCAGCGAACCCCCCGGGACAGGGTCGGAAGCTTTCTTT. Residues: CASSEPPGTGSEAFF.

This rearrangement joins TRBV7-6 to TRBJ1-2; 10 positions agree with TRBD1. In germline, CDR1 is SGHVS, CDR2 FNYEAQ. There are 13 residues in the CDR3. V was clipped by 5 bases and J by 8 bases; unmatched bases: 5. This CDR3 is CASSTGQGGGYTF. CDR3 DNA sequence: TGTGCCAGCAGCACCGGACAGGGGGGAGGCTACACCTTC.

This clonotype came up many times. This chain uses TRBV9 with TRBJ2-1; unclear D gene. V was shortened by 4 bases and J by 2 bases, with 13 bases between the two germline ends. Germline CDR1 and CDR2: SGDLS and YYNGEE. The CDR3 sequence is 15 residues long. The CDR3 sequence: CASSIDGLPYNEQFF. The CDR3, as DNA: TGTGCCAGCAGCATAGACGGCCTTCCCTACAATGAGCAGTTCTTC.

This clonotype has a handful of counts. The J gene is TRBJ2-7, the V gene TRBV7-2; 7 bases are shared with TRBD1. Germline V lookup: CDR1 SGHTA, CDR2 FQGNSA. Losses at the gene ends were 5 bases for V and 7 bases for J; bases not matched to a gene: 11. This CDR3 region has 14 residues. In DNA, the CDR3 is TGTGCCAGCAGCGGCCTCGGACAGGCGAGGGAGCAGTACTTC. Translation gives CASSGLGQAREQYF.

This clonotype appeared once. Its ends do not fully match the called genes, so a read error is possible. The V and J genes are TRBV14 and TRBJ1-4; D is perhaps TRBD1 (5 bases). CDR3 length equals 13 residues. Germline V gene data show CDR1 as SGHDN and CDR2 as FVKESK. Here the CDR3 reads CASSQVGSWDVTF. DNA for the CDR3: TGTGCCAGCAGCCAAGTAGGCTCTTGGGACGTAACATTT.

The chain joins TRBV4-1 to TRBJ2-7; TRBD1 is a possible D gene (6 bases). Trimming cost V 0 bases and J 6 bases, with 15 bases left between them. Looked up from germline, CDR1 is MGHRA and CDR2 is YSYEKL. This CDR3 has 15 amino acids. In nucleotides, the CDR3 is TGCGCCAGCAGCCAAGACAGGGGTTTTGGGGCCGAGCAGTACTTC. Translation gives CASSQDRGFGAEQYF.

The chain joins TRBV13 to TRBJ1-1; 9 bases map to TRBD1. V trimming: 5 bases; J trimming: 2 bases; junction bases outside the gene matches: 6. The CDR3 has 15 amino acids. In germline, CDR1 is PRHDT, CDR2 FYEKMQ (reference sequence). In nucleotides, the CDR3 is TGTGCCAGCAGCGAAAAGGACAGGGGAAACACTGAAGCTTTCTTT. Amino acids: CASSEKDRGNTEAFF.

This clonotype was detected only a few times. The CDR3 DNA reads as TGTGCCAGTAGGCCCATGGGAGGGAGTACTGAAGCTTTCTTT. Its protein product is CASRPMGGSTEAFF. The chain has TRBV19 and TRBJ1-1; D uncertain. The V end lost 6 bases, the J end lost 5 bases, and 16 bases lay between the germline ends. The V gene's germline CDR1 is LNHDA and CDR2 SQIVND (reference sequence). CDR3 size: 14 residues.

This clonotype was observed a few times. The chain uses TRBV5-3 and TRBJ2-7, with D perhaps matching TRBD2 (6 bases). TRBV5-3 is an open reading frame whose function is uncertain. This CDR3 is built from 14 residues. The ends were cut back, 5 bases at V and 2 bases at J, with 14 bases in the middle. CDR3 nucleotides: TGTGCCAGAAGACCCCGCCCGGGGGCCTACGAGCAGTACGTC. Protein product: CARRPRPGAYEQYV.

The chain combines TRBV12-3 or TRBV12-4 with TRBJ1-3, with D hard to call. The CDR3 contains 14 residues. The germline V and J ends were trimmed by 5 bases and 0 bases, with 8 bases remaining between them. The CDR3 coding sequence is TGTGCCAGCAGTGGCTCGGGCTCTGGAAACACCATATATTTT. Amino acids: CASSGSGSGNTIYF.

J is TRBJ1-1 and V is TRBV27; TRBD1 matches at 10 bases. The CDR3 sequence is 17 residues long. Germline-derived CDR1 and CDR2 are MNHEY and SMNVEV (reference sequence). V shed 1 base, J shed 7 bases, and the junction held 12 bases outside the gene matches. Here the CDR3 reads CASSLYVPETGGVEAFF. CDR3 DNA sequence: TGTGCCAGCAGTTTATATGTCCCGGAGACAGGGGGCGTTGAAGCTTTCTTT.

The chain links TRBV27 to TRBJ2-2, with TRBD1 matching 9 bases. Looked up from germline, CDR1 is MNHEY and CDR2 is SMNVEV (reference sequence). V dropped 5 bases and J dropped 4; count of bases not matched to a gene: 8. CDR3 size: 16 residues. The chain's CDR3 is CASSRGGTGSTGELFF. The CDR3 region has the DNA TGTGCCAGCAGTAGGGGGGGGACAGGGTCCACCGGGGAGCTGTTTTTT.